These 9 T cell receptor beta chains came from one sample sequenced in a study of chemoradiotherapy in HPV16-positive cancers. Produced via immunoSEQ multiplex PCR; TCRdb's table is partial and in-frame only. The data show over 10,000 clones, with 70% to 85% seen just once and around 1.5% held by the top ten. Sampling took place from a patient who underwent chemoradiotherapy. These receptor sequences come from a human donor with HPV-associated anogenital cancer.

The chain carries TRBV28 and TRBJ1-1, with D unclear. Per germline, CDR1 MDHEN and CDR2 SYDVKM. This CDR3 is built from 14 residues. V lost 7 bases, J lost 6 bases, and 18 bases lay in between. The CDR3 protein is CASNPQPLRSEAFF. The DNA of the CDR3 is TGTGCCAGCAACCCACAACCCCTTCGGTCTGAAGCTTTCTTT.

This clone was found a few times. V gene TRBV18 combines with J gene TRBJ1-2; D possibly corresponds to TRBD1 (6 bases). The CDR3 spans 16 residues. Germline CDR1 reads KGHSH; CDR2 reads LQKENI. V shed 0 bases and J shed 2 bases, with 13 bases lying between them. The CDR3 loop is CASSPPIWDTNYGYTF. CDR3 bases: TGTGCCAGCTCACCACCGATTTGGGACACGAACTATGGCTACACCTTC.

The genes are TRBV6-5 and TRBJ1-2, with 9 nucleotides matching TRBD1. CDR1 is MNHEY and CDR2 is SVGAGI in the germline V gene. V lost 7 bases to trimming and J lost 8 bases; unmatched junction nucleotides: 14. This CDR3 spans 15 amino acids. CDR3 coding DNA: TGTGCCAGCACCGACCGACCGCGGACAGGGGTGGGCTACACCTTC. Amino acid sequence: CASTDRPRTGVGYTF.

V and J are TRBV2 and TRBJ2-5; 9 bases are a match to TRBD2. This CDR3 region has 15 residues. The V gene end was trimmed by 9 bases and the J gene end by 4 bases; junction bases not matched to a gene: 12. CDR1 and CDR2 from the germline V gene are SNHLY and FYNNEI. The DNA for the CDR3 is TGTGCCAGAGGTGGCGGGGGGGTTTTAACAGAGACCCAGTACTTC. It is translated as CARGGGGVLTETQYF.

The V and J genes are TRBV6-5 and TRBJ2-5; D may be TRBD2 (5 bases). The J call may be incorrect, as the DNA end agrees better with TRBJ2-7. CDR1 and CDR2 (germline): MNHEY, SVGAGI. The CDR3 is made up of 12 amino acids. In DNA, the CDR3 is TGTGCCAGCAGACGGGAAAAGGGCGAGCAGTACTTC. This sequence encodes CASRREKGEQYF.

The chain combines TRBV5-4 with TRBJ2-1; 7 nucleotides align to TRBD1. Germline CDR1 and CDR2: SGHNT and YYREEE (reference sequence). The trim removed 3 bases at V and 3 bases at J, leaving 12 bases unmatched. This CDR3 has 17 residues. In nucleotides, the CDR3 is TGTGCCAGCAGCTCCATCCGGGACAGCTTATTCTACAATGAGCAGTTCTTC. It encodes CASSSIRDSLFYNEQFF.

The CDR3, as DNA: TGTGCCAGCAGCCTTACGGGCCCCGTCGGAGAGCAGTACTTC. Protein: CASSLTGPVGEQYF. The chain couples TRBV11-2 to TRBJ2-7; unclear D gene. The CDR3 totals 14 residues. The germline CDR1 and CDR2 sequences are SGHAT and FQNNGV. The V and J ends lost 5 bases and 7 bases respectively, with 18 bases between them.

CDR3 residues: CASSPPEGGNTEAFF. Written as DNA, the CDR3 is TGTGCCAGCAGCCCCCCGGAGGGGGGGAACACTGAAGCTTTCTTT. The rearrangement uses TRBV5-8 and TRBJ1-1; TRBD1 is a possible D gene (6 bases). The CDR3 totals 15 residues. With 4 bases removed from V and 1 base from J, the gap between germline ends came to 14 bases. Per the germline V gene, CDR1 is SGHTS and CDR2 is YDEGEE. Full variable domain (missing parts from reference TRBV5-8 and TRBJ1-1): EAGVTQSPTHLIKTRGQQATLRCSPISGHTSVYWYQQALGLGLQFLLWYDEGEERNRGNFPPRFSGRQFPNYSSELNVNALELEDSALYLCASSPPEGGNTEAFFGQGTRLTVV.

This sequence joins TRBV19 and TRBJ1-6; TRBD1 aligns across 10 bases. The J segment lost 9 bases and the V segment lost 2 bases, leaving 7 bases of the junction unmatched. This CDR3 has 16 residues. The germline gives CDR1 LNHDA, CDR2 SQIVND (reference sequence). CDR3 amino acids: CASSIWEGQGISPLHF. DNA for the CDR3: TGTGCCAGTAGTATATGGGAGGGACAGGGGATTTCACCCCTCCACTTT.